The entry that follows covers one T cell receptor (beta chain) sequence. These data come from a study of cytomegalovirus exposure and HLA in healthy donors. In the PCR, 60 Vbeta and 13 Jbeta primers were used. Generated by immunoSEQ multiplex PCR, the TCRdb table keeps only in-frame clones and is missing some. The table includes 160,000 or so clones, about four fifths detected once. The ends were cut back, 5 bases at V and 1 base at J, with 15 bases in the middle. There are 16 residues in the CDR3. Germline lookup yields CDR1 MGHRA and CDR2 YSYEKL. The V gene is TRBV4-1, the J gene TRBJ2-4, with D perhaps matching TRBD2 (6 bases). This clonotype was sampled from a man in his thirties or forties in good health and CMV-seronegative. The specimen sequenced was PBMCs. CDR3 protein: CASSFWDRGAKNIQYF. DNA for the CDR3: TGCGCCAGCAGCTTCTGGGACCGGGGGGCCAAAAACATTCAGTACTTC.